Listed below are T cell receptor beta chains from one sample, sequenced in a study of early T cells in non-severe SARS-CoV-2 infection. TCRdb called the 5' RACE reads again in MiXCR, with one record for every CDR3 protein. The repertoire includes some 80,000 distinct CDR3 sequences, about 5% of them detected once, and under 8% sits in the top ten. Sequenced material: whole blood, taken at baseline. The receptors here all came from an adult who was a healthcare worker with PCR-confirmed SARS-CoV-2 infection or an uninfected control (not recorded which). CDR3s include the opening cysteine and the closing phenylalanine or tryptophan. The order of the fields is J gene, V gene, D gene, clone size, CDR3 DNA, CDR3 protein. D genes are given only for firm matches. Clone sizes are given selectively: once, few, many, or a class where the clone is expanded.

>TRBJ1-5|TRBV20-1|NA|NA
TGCAGTGCAAAAATGGGCACCGGCCATCAGCCCCAGCATTTT
CSAKMGTGHQPQHF
>TRBJ2-3|TRBV28|TRBD2|many
TGTGCCACCATGACTAGCGGGAGGCTTGCACAGTATTTT
CATMTSGRLAQYF
>TRBJ2-3|TRBV5-6|TRBD2|few
TGTGCCAGCAGCTTGGTGAGGCGGGAGCTGGATACGCAGTATTTT
CASSLVRRELDTQYF
>TRBJ1-4|TRBV5-1|NA|many
TGCGCCAGCAGCTTGGGGGGAGGACAGCGTAATGAAAAACTGTTTTTT
CASSLGGGQRNEKLFF
>TRBJ1-5|TRBV5-1|NA|NA
TGCGCCAGCAGCTTGGAGCAGGGAGCTCAGCCCCAGCATTTT
CASSLEQGAQPQHF
>TRBJ2-3|TRBV20-1|NA|many
TGCAGTGCTAGTGTAGTGACAGATACGCAGTATTTT
CSASVVTDTQYF
>TRBJ1-2|TRBV19|NA|few
TGTGCCAGTACCCCCCCCGAGGTAACGTATGGCTACACCTTC
CASTPPEVTYGYTF
>TRBJ1-3|TRBV7-3|NA|many
TGTGCCAGCAGCTTAAGGTCGTACTCTGGAAACACCATATATTTT
CASSLRSYSGNTIYF
>TRBJ2-1|TRBV5-6|NA|NA
TGTGCCAGCAGCCCGGGTCTCTCCTACAATGGGCAGTTCTTC
CASSPGLSYNGQFF
>TRBJ1-1|TRBV12-3/TRBV12-4|NA|NA
TGTGCCAGCAGTTTTACGGGGGCGGGGGCTGAAGCTTTCTTT
CASSFTGAGAEAFF
>TRBJ2-2|TRBV7-3|TRBD1|few
TGTGCCAGCAGCCTACAGGGGCCACGAATAGGCGGGGAGCTGTTTTTT
CASSLQGPRIGGELFF
>TRBJ1-2|TRBV27|TRBD1|NA
TGTGCCAGCAGCTATACAGGGGTCTATGGCTACACCTTC
CASSYTGVYGYTF
>TRBJ2-1|TRBV12-3/TRBV12-4|TRBD1|few
TGTGCCAGCAGTTCTTTTGTGACAGGGGGTGATGAGCAGTTCTTC
CASSSFVTGGDEQFF
>TRBJ2-5|TRBV7-6|TRBD2|few
TGTGCCAGCAGCTCAGGGGCCGGGACTAGAAAAGAGACCCAGTACTTC
CASSSGAGTRKETQYF
>TRBJ1-1|TRBV12-3/TRBV12-4|NA|many
TGTGCCAGCAGTGCCGGGACACCCTACCGGCACACTGAAGCTTTCTTT
CASSAGTPYRHTEAFF
>TRBJ1-4|TRBV9|TRBD1|NA
TGTGCCAGCAGTCGAACAGGGGTCACTAATGAAAAACTGTTTTTT
CASSRTGVTNEKLFF
>TRBJ1-1|TRBV12-3/TRBV12-4|NA|many
TGTGCCAGCAGAGCGACAGATGAAGCTTTCTTT
CASRATDEAFF
>TRBJ1-2|TRBV4-1|TRBD1|many
TGCGCCAGCAGCCATCCCGGACAGGGCATGTATGGCTACACCTTC
CASSHPGQGMYGYTF
>TRBJ2-7|TRBV20-1|TRBD2|many
TGCAGTGCTTTCCCCTCTAGCGGGAGCGTCTACGAGCAGTACTTC
CSAFPSSGSVYEQYF
>TRBJ1-4|TRBV3-1|NA|NA
TGTGCCAGCAGCCAAGGTCCCGAAAAACTGTTTTTT
CASSQGPEKLFF
>TRBJ2-1|TRBV15|TRBD2|NA
TGTGCCACCAACGCCGGGACTAGCGGGAGTAATGAGCAGTTCTTC
CATNAGTSGSNEQFF
>TRBJ2-3|TRBV6-1|NA|NA
TGTGCCAGCAGTGATCTCAGCACAGATACGCAGTATTTT
CASSDLSTDTQYF
>TRBJ1-5|TRBV7-2|NA|many
TGTGCCAGCAGCTCCCGACCAGGGTTTGGCCAGCCCCAGCATTTT
CASSSRPGFGQPQHF
>TRBJ2-7|TRBV9|TRBD2|few
TGTGCCAGCAGCGCAAACCGAGCGGGAACGACCTACGAGCAGTACTTC
CASSANRAGTTYEQYF
>TRBJ2-7|TRBV29-1|NA|few
TGCAGCGTTTATGTAGTCGGGAACTACGAGCAGTACTTC
CSVYVVGNYEQYF
>TRBJ1-5|TRBV6-5|NA|many
TGTGCCAGCAGGCACGGAGATCAGCCCCAGCATTTT
CASRHGDQPQHF
>TRBJ2-2|TRBV7-6|TRBD1|many
TGTGCCAGCAGCGCGACAGGGGGCGCGGCCGGGGAGCTGTTTTTT
CASSATGGAAGELFF
>TRBJ1-1|TRBV4-1|NA|NA
TGCGCCAGCAGCCAGGGGGTCCATAACCGAGACACTGAAGCTTTCTTT
CASSQGVHNRDTEAFF
>TRBJ2-3|TRBV29-1|NA|many
TGCAGCGTTGAACCAGGTGGAGCAGATACGCAGTATTTT
CSVEPGGADTQYF
>TRBJ2-1|TRBV6-1|NA|many
TGTGCCAGCACCATTCAGACAGGGCGGGGGGATGAGCAGTTCTTC
CASTIQTGRGDEQFF
>TRBJ2-3|TRBV27|NA|many
TGTGCCAGCAGTCAGGGGACCCCGGGGGATACGCAGTATTTT
CASSQGTPGDTQYF
>TRBJ1-1|TRBV18|NA|many
TGTGCCAGCTCACAAAGGGGCACTGAAGCTTTCTTT
CASSQRGTEAFF
>TRBJ2-7|TRBV6-5|TRBD2|many
TGTGCCAGCAACCCCACAGTCGGCGGGAGCTTTCGTGAGCAGTACTTC
CASNPTVGGSFREQYF
>TRBJ2-1|TRBV5-1|NA|few
TGCGCTAGCAGCTTGGAGGGGCACCCCTACAATGAGCAGTTCTTC
CASSLEGHPYNEQFF
>TRBJ1-1|TRBV11-2|NA|many
TGTGCCAGCACCGCTTCTGCAGCCTTGAACACTGAAGCTTTCTTT
CASTASAALNTEAFF
>TRBJ2-5|TRBV28|TRBD1|few
TGTGCCAGCAGATTAGGGACAGGGCCATTTTTGGAGACCCAGTACTTC
CASRLGTGPFLETQYF
>TRBJ2-3|TRBV9|TRBD1|NA
TGTGCCAGCAGCAAACGACAGGGGCGAACAAGCACAGATACGCAGTATTTT
CASSKRQGRTSTDTQYF
>TRBJ1-4|TRBV30|NA|many
TGTGCCTGGAGCCCGGGACGCGCCGAAAAACTGTTTTTT
CAWSPGRAEKLFF
>TRBJ1-1|TRBV9|NA|NA
TGTGCCAGCAGCGTAGGAGGGACTAACACTGAAGCTTTCTTT
CASSVGGTNTEAFF
>TRBJ2-3|TRBV11-2|TRBD2|few
TGTGCCAGCAGCTCTACGCCGGGAGGGTGGACAGATACGCAGTATTTT
CASSSTPGGWTDTQYF
>TRBJ2-2|TRBV19|NA|many
TGTGCCAGTAGTAACTATCAAGGGTACGGGGAGCTGTTTTTT
CASSNYQGYGELFF
>TRBJ2-7|TRBV2|NA|NA
TGTGCCAGCAGCTCCGTGGTAGCGGCTCGGGGGTACGAGCAGTACTTC
CASSSVVAARGYEQYF
>TRBJ2-2|TRBV28|NA|many
TGTGCCAGCAGTTTAGTCGCAGGGTCGGGCACCGGGGAGCTGTTTTTT
CASSLVAGSGTGELFF
>TRBJ1-1|TRBV7-8|NA|many
TGTGCCTCTGGGAGGGCGCCTACAACGAACACTGAAGCTTTCTTT
CASGRAPTTNTEAFF
>TRBJ2-2|TRBV5-1|NA|few
TGCGCCAGCTTTACAGCCGACGGGGAGCTGTTTTTT
CASFTADGELFF
>TRBJ2-3|TRBV5-6|TRBD1|NA
TGTGCCAGCAGCCCGAGGACAGGGTCCTTTGATACGCAGTATTTT
CASSPRTGSFDTQYF
>TRBJ2-1|TRBV12-5|NA|many
TGTGCTAGTGGTTTATATGGCCTTTCCTACAATGAGCAGTTCTTC
CASGLYGLSYNEQFF
>TRBJ2-1|TRBV20-1|TRBD2|many
TGCAGTGCTAGAGATCTGGTCGGCGCGGGAGGGAAGAATGAGCAGTTCTTC
CSARDLVGAGGKNEQFF
>TRBJ1-2|TRBV5-8|NA|few
TGTGCCAGCAGCTTGGAGCGGGTGGTTTACTATGGCTACACCTTC
CASSLERVVYYGYTF
>TRBJ1-2|TRBV6-1|NA|many
TGTGCCAGCACCCCTACAGGCTCTCCTAACTATGGCTACACCTTC
CASTPTGSPNYGYTF
>TRBJ1-4|TRBV5-1|NA|NA
TGCGCCAGCAGCTTGATTCCAGATGATGAAAAACTGTTTTTT
CASSLIPDDEKLFF
>TRBJ2-1|TRBV7-2|NA|NA
TGTGCCAGCAGCTCCGAAGCGCAATCCTACAATGAGCAGTTCTTC
CASSSEAQSYNEQFF
>TRBJ1-1|TRBV4-1|NA|many
TGCGCCAGCAGCGTAACTTGGAACACTGAAGCTTTCTTT
CASSVTWNTEAFF